One TCR beta chain is described in this entry. The data derive from a study of CD8 T cells in Susac syndrome. RNA in amounts of roughly 0.5 to 1 ug was reverse transcribed with random hexamers. Across 54 Vbeta and 13 Jbeta, immunoSEQ multiplex PCR amplified TCR beta CDR3. TCRdb recomputed calls from the immunoSEQ multiplex PCR reads with MiXCR, one row per CDR3 protein. The sample holds 200,000 to 300,000 distinct CDR3 sequences, 90% to 96% seen once. The source material was CD4+ T cells from PBMCs. The sequence was obtained from a human donor with Susac syndrome.

The CDR3 nucleotides read TGCAGCGATGCAGACAGAGGCGCTGAAGCTTTCTTT. Translating gives CSDADRGAEAFF. This sequence joins TRBV29-1 and TRBJ1-1, with TRBD1 as a possible D gene (5 bases). This CDR3 region has 12 residues. V was clipped by 7 bases and J by 6 bases, with 15 bases between them. Germline assignment: CDR1 SQVTM and CDR2 ANQGSEA.